What follows are 24 T cell receptor beta chains derived from one specimen sequenced in a study of T cell changes during pregnancy in multiple sclerosis. Method: immunoSEQ multiplex PCR; TCRdb's copy keeps in-frame clones and lacks some. In the table there are around 42,000 clones, more than 85% of which are singletons. This sample comprised CD4+ T cells from peripheral blood mononuclear cells, obtained after pregnancy. The receptors were gathered from a female donor in good health, enrolled as a control in a pregnancy study.

The rearrangement links TRBV5-1 to TRBJ2-6; D might be TRBD1 (6 bases). Germline V gives CDR1 SGHRS, CDR2 YFSETQ. Trimming shortened V by 0 bases and J by 0 bases, and 10 bases separated the two germline ends. The CDR3 totals 17 residues. CDR3 in DNA: TGCGCCAGCAGCTTGGAGGGACATAGCTCTGGGGCCAACGTCCTGACTTTC. This encodes CASSLEGHSSGANVLTF.

J is TRBJ2-5 and V is TRBV19, with 7 bases fitting TRBD1. The CDR3 has 14 amino acids. Germline V gene lookup returns CDR1 LNHDA and CDR2 SQIVND (reference sequence). Trimming took 3 bases from V and 3 from J; bases not matched to a gene: 4. CDR3 sequence: CASSIPGTEETQYF. CDR3 bases: TGTGCCAGTAGTATTCCCGGGACAGAAGAGACCCAGTACTTC.

The chain is built from TRBV5-1 and TRBJ2-7, with 7 positions matching TRBD1. Germline-derived CDR1 and CDR2 are SGHRS and YFSETQ. CDR3 length equals 15 residues. J lost 1 base, V lost 2 bases, and 6 bases had no gene match. The CDR3 reads CASSFRTGGSYEQYF. In DNA, the CDR3 is TGCGCCAGCAGCTTTAGGACAGGTGGATCCTACGAGCAGTACTTC.

J is TRBJ2-5 and V is TRBV29-1, with 11 bases fitting TRBD1. The CDR3 loop spans 13 amino acids. Trimming at V came to 7 bases and at J to 5 bases, leaving 6 bases not matched to a gene. The V gene's germline CDR1 is SQVTM and CDR2 ANQGSEA. CDR3 coding DNA: TGCAGCGGCGGACAGGGGGCCGGGGAGACCCAGTACTTC. Its protein is CSGGQGAGETQYF.

This chain links TRBV4-1 with TRBJ2-5, with 14 bases lining up with TRBD2. The CDR3 runs 17 residues. Trimming at V came to 4 bases and at J to 5 bases, leaving 9 bases not matched to a gene. Per the germline V gene, CDR1 is MGHRA and CDR2 is YSYEKL. CDR3 in DNA: TGCGCCAGCAGCCCTCGACTAGCGGGGGGGCTTTTGGAGACCCAGTACTTC. Translating it yields CASSPRLAGGLLETQYF.

This clone appeared a single time. The chain links TRBV29-1 to TRBJ1-4; D might be TRBD1 (5 bases). Trimming took 4 bases from V and 0 from J, leaving 15 bases between them. CDR3 length: 16 residues. From germline, CDR1 is SQVTM and CDR2 ANQGSEA. The CDR3 region has the DNA TGCAGCGTTGGGGCCAGGGATCGCGCAACTAATGAAAAACTGTTTTTT. Translation gives CSVGARDRATNEKLFF.

The chain has TRBV7-9 and TRBJ2-7; 9 nucleotides agree with TRBD2. Trimming removed 1 base from V and 3 bases from J; junction bases left unmatched: 7. CDR3 length: 16 amino acids. Germline V gene sequence: CDR1 SEHNR, CDR2 FQNEAQ (reference sequence). CDR3 sequence: CASSLGRAGGIYEQYF. As DNA, the CDR3 is TGTGCCAGCAGCTTAGGAAGGGCGGGGGGGATCTACGAGCAGTACTTC.

V and J are TRBV5-5 and TRBJ2-6, with D uncertain. Per the germline V gene, CDR1 is SGHKS and CDR2 is YYEKEE (reference sequence). V dropped 2 bases and J dropped 2 bases, with 8 bases sitting between them. CDR3 size: 15 residues. CDR3 loop: CASSFPGAGANVLTF. Here the CDR3 DNA reads TGTGCCAGCAGCTTCCCCGGTGCTGGGGCCAACGTCCTGACTTTC. Full variable domain (missing parts from reference TRBV5-5 and TRBJ2-6): DAGVTQSPTHLIKTRGQQVTLRCSPISGHKSVSWYQQVLGQGPQFIFQYYEKEERGRGNFPDRFSARQFPNYSSELNVNALLLGDSALYLCASSFPGAGANVLTFGAGSRLTVL.

CDR3 sequence reads: CASSLPQGDEQYF. The CDR3 DNA is TGTGCCAGCAGTTTGCCCCAGGGGGACGAGCAGTACTTC. The V call is TRBV28, the J call TRBJ2-7; 7 bases are a match to TRBD1. The CDR3 runs to 13 residues. The germline V gene encodes CDR1 MDHEN and CDR2 SYDVKM. J gave up 5 bases and V 3 bases, and 4 bases lay outside the gene matches.

The chain joins TRBV18 to TRBJ2-1; perhaps TRBD2 as D (5 bases). This CDR3 comprises 16 residues. The V gene lost 3 bases and the J gene lost 1 base, with 13 bases spanning the gap. Germline V gives CDR1 KGHSH, CDR2 LQKENI. CDR3 nucleotide sequence: TGTGCCAGCTCACCCGCGACTAAGGGTTCCTACAATGAGCAGTTCTTC. This gives the protein CASSPATKGSYNEQFF.

This chain connects TRBV5-1 to TRBJ1-6, with unresolved D. Germline loops: CDR1 SGHRS, CDR2 YFSETQ. This CDR3 has 16 amino acids. Trimming took 0 bases from V and 7 from J, leaving 14 bases between them. CDR3 coding DNA: TGCGCCAGCAGCTTGGTTCTCCAGAAGTTCAATTCACCCCTCCACTTT. It translates to CASSLVLQKFNSPLHF.

This chain connects TRBV7-8 to TRBJ1-1; 8 bases agree with TRBD1. The V and J ends lost 5 bases and 3 bases, in that order; junction bases with no gene match: 8. The germline V gene has CDR1 SGHVS and CDR2 FQNEAQ. CDR3 length: 15 residues. CDR3 sequence: CASSRRTGSDTEAFF. For the CDR3, the DNA is TGTGCCAGCAGCCGACGGACAGGGTCGGACACTGAAGCTTTCTTT. The full variable domain, its missing parts supplied by reference TRBV7-8 and TRBJ1-1, is GAGVSQSPRYKVAKRGQDVALRCDPISGHVSLFWYQQALGQGPEFLTYFQNEAQLDKSGLPSDRFFAERPEGSVSTLKIQRTQQEDSAVYLCASSRRTGSDTEAFFGQGTRLTVV.

The rearrangement uses TRBV30 and TRBJ1-2, with 12 bases identical to TRBD1. Trimming removed 6 bases from V and 7 bases from J; junction bases left unmatched: 9. CDR1 GTSNPN and CDR2 SVGIG come from the germline V gene (reference sequence). The CDR3 has 14 amino acids. Here the CDR3 DNA reads TGTGCCTGCAACCGGGACAGGGGGCCTGGTGGCTACACCTTC. It codes for CACNRDRGPGGYTF.

The gene calls are TRBV10-3 and TRBJ2-5, with TRBD1 as a possible D gene (5 bases). Germline V gene sequence: CDR1 ENHRY, CDR2 SYGVKD. This CDR3 is 14 amino acids long. Trimming stripped 8 bases from V and 4 bases from J, with 17 bases between. The CDR3 DNA is TGTGCCATCCGGAAGGGGCTTTTAGGAGAGACCCAGTACTTC. Translating it yields CAIRKGLLGETQYF.

The chain uses TRBV18 and TRBJ2-6; D remains unclear. The germline V gene has CDR1 KGHSH and CDR2 LQKENI. The V and J ends lost 8 bases and 0 bases respectively, with 5 bases between them. There are 13 residues in the CDR3. CDR3 DNA sequence: TGTGCCAGCCTTCTCTCTGGGGCCAACGTCCTGACTTTC. Translated: CASLLSGANVLTF.

This chain links TRBV6-1 with TRBJ2-1; TRBD2 matches 13 bases. J was trimmed by 7 bases and V by 4 bases; bases with no gene match: 4. The germline V gene encodes CDR1 MNHNS and CDR2 SASEGT. The CDR3 has 15 amino acids. CDR3 region: CASSALAGGMNEQFF. The CDR3 nucleotides read TGTGCCAGCAGTGCACTAGCGGGGGGGATGAATGAGCAGTTCTTC.

V and J are TRBV7-9 and TRBJ1-2; 7 bases are a match to TRBD1. Germline assignment: CDR1 SEHNR and CDR2 FQNEAQ (reference sequence). Germline trimming cut 0 bases from V and 8 bases from J; bases unmatched to any gene: 3. CDR3 length equals 13 residues. CDR3 bases: TGTGCCAGCAGCTTAGCAGGGGGCGCAGGCTACACCTTC. Translating gives CASSLAGGAGYTF.

The CDR3, as DNA: TGCGCCAGCAGCCAAGCTGGGGCTTACGAGCAGTACTTC. Its protein product is CASSQAGAYEQYF. The chain employs TRBV4-1 and TRBJ2-7; possible D gene TRBD1, 5 bases. Germline loops: CDR1 MGHRA, CDR2 YSYEKL. The CDR3 has 13 amino acids. Trimming removed 1 base at V and 4 bases at J, with 8 bases between.

CDR3 coding DNA: TGTGCCAGCAGCTTAGCGCCCATTCGTAGCGAGCAGTACTTC. Translation gives CASSLAPIRSEQYF. This chain uses TRBV7-2 with TRBJ2-7; D unresolved. V lost 0 bases, J lost 6 bases, and 12 bases lay in between. This CDR3 is 14 amino acids long. The germline CDR1 and CDR2 sequences are SGHTA and FQGNSA.

In DNA form, the CDR3 reads TGTGCCAGCAGCTTCGCAGGACTAGCGGGAGACGATGAGCAGTTCTTC. As protein: CASSFAGLAGDDEQFF. The chain uses TRBV7-9 and TRBJ2-1; 13 nucleotides agree with TRBD2. Germline loops: CDR1 SEHNR, CDR2 FQNEAQ (reference sequence). The CDR3 is made up of 16 amino acids. Trimming removed 3 bases from V and 8 bases from J; junction bases left unmatched: 7.

This chain connects TRBV6-1 to TRBJ1-2; D may be TRBD1 (5 bases). V was cut by 2 bases and J by 8 bases, with 9 bases left in between. Germline assignment: CDR1 MNHNS and CDR2 SASEGT. The CDR3 sequence is 12 residues long. In DNA form, the CDR3 reads TGTGCCAGCAGTGAAACGACAGCAGGCTACACCTTC. The encoded protein is CASSETTAGYTF.

V is TRBV14 and J is TRBJ2-4; D is perhaps TRBD2 (5 bases). Trimming left V 4 bases short and J 0 bases short, with 10 bases between. This CDR3 comprises 15 residues. Germline V gene sequence: CDR1 SGHDN, CDR2 FVKESK. The CDR3 DNA sequence: TGTGCCAGCAGCCCGGGCGGACTAGCCAAAAACATTCAGTACTTC. Translated: CASSPGGLAKNIQYF.

The CDR3 region is CASSPPQGASYEQYF. CDR3 bases: TGTGCCAGCAGCCCCCCACAGGGGGCGAGCTACGAGCAGTACTTC. The rearrangement joins TRBV5-4 to TRBJ2-7, with TRBD1 identical over 9 bases. The CDR3 has 15 residues. The ends lost 4 bases at V and 3 bases at J; junction bases unmatched: 8. CDR1 and CDR2 from the germline V gene are SGHNT and YYREEE (reference sequence).

This clone was counted once. The chain couples TRBV5-8 to TRBJ2-1, with 7 bases identical to TRBD2. CDR3 length equals 12 residues. The V and J ends lost 3 bases and 7 bases, in that order; junction bases with no gene match: 1. Germline V lookup: CDR1 SGHTS, CDR2 YDEGEE. As DNA, the CDR3 is TGTGCCAGCAGCTGGACTAGGAATGAGCAGTTCTTC. Translation: CASSWTRNEQFF. Supplemented by reference TRBV5-8 and TRBJ2-1, the full variable domain reads EAGVTQSPTHLIKTRGQQATLRCSPISGHTSVYWYQQALGLGLQFLLWYDEGEERNRGNFPPRFSGRQFPNYSSELNVNALELEDSALYLCASSWTRNEQFFGPGTRLTVL.